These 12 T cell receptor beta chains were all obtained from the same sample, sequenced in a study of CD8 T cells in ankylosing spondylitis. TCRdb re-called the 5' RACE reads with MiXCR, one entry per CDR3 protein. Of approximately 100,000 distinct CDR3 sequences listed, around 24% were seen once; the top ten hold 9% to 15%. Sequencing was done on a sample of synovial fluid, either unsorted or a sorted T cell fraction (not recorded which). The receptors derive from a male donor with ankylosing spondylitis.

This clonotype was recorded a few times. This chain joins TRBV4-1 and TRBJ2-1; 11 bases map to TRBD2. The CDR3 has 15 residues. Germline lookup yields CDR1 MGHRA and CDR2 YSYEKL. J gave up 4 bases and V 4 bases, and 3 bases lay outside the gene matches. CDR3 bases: TGCGCCAGCAGCCGGGGACTAGCGGAATACAATGAGCAGTTCTTC. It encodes CASSRGLAEYNEQFF.

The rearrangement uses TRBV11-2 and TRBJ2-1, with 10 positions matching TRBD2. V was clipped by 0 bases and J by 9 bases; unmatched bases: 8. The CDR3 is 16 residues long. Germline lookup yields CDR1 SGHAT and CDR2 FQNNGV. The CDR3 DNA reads TGTGCCAGCAGCTTAGATAGGCTAGCGGGAGTTGGTGAGCAGTTCTTC. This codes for CASSLDRLAGVGEQFF.

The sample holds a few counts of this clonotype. The CDR3 sequence: CSASFSYNEQFF. As DNA, the CDR3 is TGCAGTGCTAGTTTCTCCTACAATGAGCAGTTCTTC. The chain uses TRBV20-1 and TRBJ2-1; no reliable D call. Trimming stripped 3 bases from V and 0 bases from J, with 3 bases between. Germline assignment: CDR1 DFQATT and CDR2 SNEGSKA (reference sequence). This CDR3 contains 12 residues.

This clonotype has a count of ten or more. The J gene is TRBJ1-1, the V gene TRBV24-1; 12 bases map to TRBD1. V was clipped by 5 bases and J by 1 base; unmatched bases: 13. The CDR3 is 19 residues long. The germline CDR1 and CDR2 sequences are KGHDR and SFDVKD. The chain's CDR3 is CATSVTTPGQGAANTEAFF. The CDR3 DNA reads TGTGCCACCAGTGTCACTACACCGGGACAGGGGGCGGCGAACACTGAAGCTTTCTTT.

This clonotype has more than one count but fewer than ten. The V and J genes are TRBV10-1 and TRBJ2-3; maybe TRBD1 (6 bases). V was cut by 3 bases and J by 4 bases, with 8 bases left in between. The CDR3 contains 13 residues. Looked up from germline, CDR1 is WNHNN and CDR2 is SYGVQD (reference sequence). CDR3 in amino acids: CASSDGGADTQYF. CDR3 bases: TGCGCCAGCAGTGATGGGGGCGCAGATACGCAGTATTTT.

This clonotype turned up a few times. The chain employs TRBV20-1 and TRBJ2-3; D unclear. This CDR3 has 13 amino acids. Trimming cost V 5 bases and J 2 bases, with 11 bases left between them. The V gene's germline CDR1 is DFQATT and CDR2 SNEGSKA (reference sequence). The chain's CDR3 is CSAQVTSTDTQYF. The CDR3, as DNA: TGCAGTGCTCAAGTGACCTCCACAGATACGCAGTATTTT.

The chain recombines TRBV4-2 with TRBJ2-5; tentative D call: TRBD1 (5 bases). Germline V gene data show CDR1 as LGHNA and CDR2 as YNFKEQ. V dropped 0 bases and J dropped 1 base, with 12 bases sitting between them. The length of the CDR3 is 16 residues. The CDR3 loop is CASSQERQGGQETQYF. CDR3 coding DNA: TGTGCCAGCAGCCAAGAAAGGCAGGGCGGCCAAGAGACCCAGTACTTC.

The CDR3 DNA sequence: TGTGCCAGCAGTTGGTACAGGGCAGGGACTGAAGCTTTCTTT. The encoded protein is CASSWYRAGTEAFF. The genes are TRBV27 and TRBJ1-1; tentative D call: TRBD1 (6 bases). Germline CDR1 is MNHEY and CDR2 is SMNVEV (reference sequence). Trimming shortened V by 4 bases and J by 5 bases, and 14 bases separated the two germline ends. The CDR3 totals 14 residues.

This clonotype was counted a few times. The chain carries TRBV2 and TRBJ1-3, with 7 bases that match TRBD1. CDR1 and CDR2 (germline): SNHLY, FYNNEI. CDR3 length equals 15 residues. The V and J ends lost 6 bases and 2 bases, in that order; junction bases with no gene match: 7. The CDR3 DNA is TGTGCCAGCAGCCGCACAGGGGTGACTGGAAACACCATATATTTT. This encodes CASSRTGVTGNTIYF.

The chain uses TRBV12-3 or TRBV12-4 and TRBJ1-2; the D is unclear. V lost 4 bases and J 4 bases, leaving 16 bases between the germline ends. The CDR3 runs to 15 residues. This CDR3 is CASSSLERQSYGYTF. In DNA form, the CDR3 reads TGTGCCAGCAGTTCCCTGGAAAGGCAGTCCTATGGCTACACCTTC.

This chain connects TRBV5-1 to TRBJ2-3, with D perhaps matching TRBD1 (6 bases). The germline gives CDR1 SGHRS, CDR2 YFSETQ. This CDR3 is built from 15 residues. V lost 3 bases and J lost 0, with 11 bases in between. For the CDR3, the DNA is TGCGCCAGCAGCTGGACAGATTCTAGCACAGATACGCAGTATTTT. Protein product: CASSWTDSSTDTQYF.

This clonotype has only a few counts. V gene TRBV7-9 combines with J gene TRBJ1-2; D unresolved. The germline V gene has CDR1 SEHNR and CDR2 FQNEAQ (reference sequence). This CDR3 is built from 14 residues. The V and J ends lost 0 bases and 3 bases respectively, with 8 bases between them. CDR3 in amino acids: CASSLAGRDYGYTF. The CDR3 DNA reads TGTGCCAGCAGCTTAGCGGGTCGCGACTATGGCTACACCTTC.